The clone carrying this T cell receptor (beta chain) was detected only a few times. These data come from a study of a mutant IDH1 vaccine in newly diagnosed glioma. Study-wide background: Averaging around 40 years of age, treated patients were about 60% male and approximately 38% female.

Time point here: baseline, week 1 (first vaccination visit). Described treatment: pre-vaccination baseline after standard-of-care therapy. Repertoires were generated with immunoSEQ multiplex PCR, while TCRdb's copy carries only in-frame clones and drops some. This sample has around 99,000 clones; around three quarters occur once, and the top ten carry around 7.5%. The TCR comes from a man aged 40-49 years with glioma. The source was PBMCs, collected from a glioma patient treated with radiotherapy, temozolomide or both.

The CDR3 sequence: CASSTGNYQPQHF. The CDR3 DNA reads TGTGCCAGTTCTACAGGGAACTATCAGCCCCAGCATTTT. V is TRBV2 and J is TRBJ1-5; D is perhaps TRBD1 (6 bases). The CDR3 sequence is 13 residues long. Trimming removed 9 bases from V and 5 bases from J, with 14 bases in between. CDR1 and CDR2 from the germline V gene are SNHLY and FYNNEI.